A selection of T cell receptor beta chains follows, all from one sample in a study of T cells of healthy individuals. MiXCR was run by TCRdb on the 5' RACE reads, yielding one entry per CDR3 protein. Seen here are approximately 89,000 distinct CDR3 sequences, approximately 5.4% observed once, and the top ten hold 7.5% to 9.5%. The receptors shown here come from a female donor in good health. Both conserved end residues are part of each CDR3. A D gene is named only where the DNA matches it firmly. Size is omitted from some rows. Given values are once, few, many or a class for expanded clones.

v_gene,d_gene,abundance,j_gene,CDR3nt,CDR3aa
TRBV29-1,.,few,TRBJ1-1,TGCAGCGTTGAAGATGGACAAGGTATTAACACTGAAGCTTTCTTT,CSVEDGQGINTEAFF
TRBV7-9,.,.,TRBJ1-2,TGTGCCAGCAGCCATAGGGACATAACTAACTATGGCTACACCTTC,CASSHRDITNYGYTF
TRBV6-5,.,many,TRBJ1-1,TGTGCCAGCAGTCACAGGGTTGGGGTGGTCACTGAAGCTTTCTTT,CASSHRVGVVTEAFF
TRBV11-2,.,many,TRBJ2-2,TGTGCCAGCATTGTCTCTATCCCTAACACCGGGGAGCTGTTTTTT,CASIVSIPNTGELFF
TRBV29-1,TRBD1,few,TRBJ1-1,TGCAGCGTCAGACAGGGTGTAGCTGAAGCTTTCTTT,CSVRQGVAEAFF
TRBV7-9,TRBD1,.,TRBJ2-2,TGTGCCAGCATAGGACAGGGACGAGACACCGGGGAGCTGTTTTTT,CASIGQGRDTGELFF
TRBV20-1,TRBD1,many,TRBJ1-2,TGCAGTGCAGGAGCCGGGACAGGGCTTTACTATGGCTACACCTTC,CSAGAGTGLYYGYTF
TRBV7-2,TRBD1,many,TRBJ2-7,TGTGCCAGCAGCAAAGAACAGGGGGCCTACGAGCAGTACTTC,CASSKEQGAYEQYF
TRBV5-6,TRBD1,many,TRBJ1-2,TGTGCCAGCAGCCGGACAGGGGACTATGGCTACACCTTC,CASSRTGDYGYTF
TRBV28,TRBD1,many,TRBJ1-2,TGTGCCAGCAGAACTGGACAGGGTAACTATGGCTACACCTTC,CASRTGQGNYGYTF
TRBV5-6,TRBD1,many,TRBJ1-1,TGTGCCAGCAGCTCCAGCCGACAGGGGCCCGTGAGAACTGAAGCTTTCTTT,CASSSSRQGPVRTEAFF
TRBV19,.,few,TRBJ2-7,TGTGCCAGTAGTATAGTGGGGAGTGCCTACGAGCAGTACTTC,CASSIVGSAYEQYF
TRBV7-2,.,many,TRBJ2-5,TGTGCCAGCAGCTTAACTAGCTTGGAGACCCAGTACTTC,CASSLTSLETQYF
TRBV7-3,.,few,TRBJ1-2,TGTGCCAGCAGCGCACTAAATAACTATGGCTACACCTTC,CASSALNNYGYTF
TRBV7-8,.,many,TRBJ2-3,TGTGCCAGCAGCTTTGTCGAAACGGGTACGCAGTATTTT,CASSFVETGTQYF
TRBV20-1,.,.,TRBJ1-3,TGCAGTGCTAGAGGTGCCCTTCAAGGAAACACCATATATTTT,CSARGALQGNTIYF
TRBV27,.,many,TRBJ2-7,TGTGCCAGCAGTTTATCGGTTCCGGGAGCTCTCTACGAGCAGTACTTC,CASSLSVPGALYEQYF
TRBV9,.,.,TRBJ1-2,TGTGCCAGCAGCAGGGGGGGGGCCGTAGACAGAGGCTACACCTTC,CASSRGGAVDRGYTF
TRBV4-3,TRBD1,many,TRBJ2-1,TGCGCCAGCAGCCAAGATACCGGAACAGGGGGCACTGAGCAGTTCTTC,CASSQDTGTGGTEQFF
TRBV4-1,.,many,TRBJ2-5,TGCGCCAGCAGCCAAGACCAAGAGACCCAGTACTTC,CASSQDQETQYF
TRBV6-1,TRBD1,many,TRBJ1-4,TGTGCCAGCAGTTTCAGGGGGCGCGATGAAAAACTGTTTTTT,CASSFRGRDEKLFF
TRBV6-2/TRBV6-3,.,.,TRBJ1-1,TGTGCCAGCAGTTACTCGAGTGCCGCCTTGGGGGCTGAAGCTTTCTTT,CASSYSSAALGAEAFF
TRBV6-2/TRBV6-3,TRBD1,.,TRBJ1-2,TGTGCCAGCATCTATAAGGACAGGCCACTCTATGGCTACACCTTC,CASIYKDRPLYGYTF
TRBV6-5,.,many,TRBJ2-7,TGTGCCAGCAGTTACGAAGGGGCAGACGAGCAGTACTTC,CASSYEGADEQYF